The source of this T cell receptor beta chain is a study of blood T cell repertoires in COVID-19. Study context: Material from acute and convalescent COVID-19 was sourced from the United States, Italy and Spain. Sample material is recorded as cDNA or gDNA derived from T cells, B-cell-depleted T cells, or PBMCs.

Per the original data handling: For nucleated cells, counts were estimated from reference gene primer amplification. TCRdb keeps only in-frame clones here, not all; method: immunoSEQ multiplex PCR. V and J calls and clone size are copied from that table; D and trimming were computed from the DNA. The sample holds nearly 90,000 clones, around 72% seen once. The CDR3 extends over 15 amino acids. The TCR was taken from a woman of 80 years or more with acute or convalescent COVID-19. The chain employs TRBV7-5 and TRBJ1-1; TRBD1, the D gene given by the table, was not confirmed from the DNA. TRBV7-5 is described as a pseudogene. The material sequenced was peripheral blood. The CDR3 is CARLRRGRENTEAFF. The CDR3 bases are TGTGCCAGGCTACGCAGGGGAAGGGAGAACACTGAAGCTTTCTTT.